These T cell receptor beta chains were read from a single sample in a study of blood T cell repertoires in COVID-19. Libraries were prepared by immunoSEQ multiplex PCR; TCRdb keeps only in-frame clonotypes and omits some of them. The sample includes roughly 430,000 clones, approximately 86% of them seen just once. The specimen sequenced was PBMCs or T cells enriched from blood (not recorded which). The receptors were sampled from a woman aged 40 to 50 with acute COVID-19. Each CDR3 is given without its conserved first and last residue.

v_call cdr3_aa
TRBV6-5 ASSIGTSKETQY
TRBV27 ASSLRDRGELAKNIQY
TRBV5-1 ASSRQGASSGNTIY
TRBV2 ASSRTGGVETQY
TRBV2 ASTRDTEAF
TRBV11-2 ASSTPLAQGNNEQF
TRBV24-1 ATSDSGQGKVAQY
TRBV4-2 ASTPSRGLKQPQH
TRBV11-2 ASSVTRGGVYEQY
TRBV10-2 ASSESRVGNSPLH
TRBV7-2 ASTSLSGGEETQY
TRBV14 ASSQSRGSPLH
TRBV5-6 ASSSPHRENYEQY
TRBV5-1 ASSSRQGTITYEQY
TRBV29-1 SVGTGGDSPLH
TRBV28 ASSSTPGQGQKEKLF